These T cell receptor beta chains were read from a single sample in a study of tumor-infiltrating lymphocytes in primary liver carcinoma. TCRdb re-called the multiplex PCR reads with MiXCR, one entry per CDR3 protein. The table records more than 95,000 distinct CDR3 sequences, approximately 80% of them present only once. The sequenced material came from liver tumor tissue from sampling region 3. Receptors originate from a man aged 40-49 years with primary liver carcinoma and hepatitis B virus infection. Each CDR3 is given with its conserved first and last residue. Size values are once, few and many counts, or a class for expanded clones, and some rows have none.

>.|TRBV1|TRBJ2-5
CTSRHDIQDTQYF
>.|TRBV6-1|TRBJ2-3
CVSSSRGIGADTQYF
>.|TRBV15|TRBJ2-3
CATTKGTDTQYF
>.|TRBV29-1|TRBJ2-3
CSVRTSGSWTDTQYF
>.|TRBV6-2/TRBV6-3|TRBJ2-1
CASSFLIEAWVLAGERVNKQFF
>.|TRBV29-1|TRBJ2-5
CSVEADKGRAETRYF
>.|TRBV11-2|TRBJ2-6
CASSIGGDRGVSLSGANVLTF
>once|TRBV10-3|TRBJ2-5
CVISATGLRETQYF
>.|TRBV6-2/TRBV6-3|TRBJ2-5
CANSPDRGGQETQYF
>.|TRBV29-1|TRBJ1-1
CCVRNGWGMNTEASF
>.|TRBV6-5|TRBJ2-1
CASSLQGPYNEQFF
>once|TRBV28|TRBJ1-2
CASRLTGSTHGYNF
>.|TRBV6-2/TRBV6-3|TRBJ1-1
CASSYRGAATEASF
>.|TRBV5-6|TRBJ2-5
CSSSLEASQEAQYF
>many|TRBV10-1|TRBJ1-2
CASSERDYGYTF
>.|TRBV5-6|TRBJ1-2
CASNLGQNVLYGYIF
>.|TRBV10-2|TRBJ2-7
CVSRATGDPYEQYF
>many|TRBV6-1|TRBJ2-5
CASSEIPGGQETQYF
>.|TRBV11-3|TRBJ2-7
CASSPGEGDYGLYF
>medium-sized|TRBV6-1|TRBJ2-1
CASSTLTSGRSHEQFF
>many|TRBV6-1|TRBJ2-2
CASRDTPWGRNTGELFF
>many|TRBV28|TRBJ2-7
CASRPGRGVRYEQYF
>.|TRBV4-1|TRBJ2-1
CASRREESGLVNSVQFF
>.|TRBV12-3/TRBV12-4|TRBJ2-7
CASSLLLGLKSEQYF
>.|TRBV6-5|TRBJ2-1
CAGSYSGTGGGRAYNEQSF
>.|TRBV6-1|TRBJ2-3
CANREGLGPDTQYF
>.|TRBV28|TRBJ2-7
CASSPLGYTGSEQYF
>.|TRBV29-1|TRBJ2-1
CGVEWDTNNEQFF
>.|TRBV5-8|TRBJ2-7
CASSLSLAGIGSEQYF
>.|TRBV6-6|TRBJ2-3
CASREQAYTDTQYF
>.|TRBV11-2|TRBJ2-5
CDGSPVGVVPETQYF
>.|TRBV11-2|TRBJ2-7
CASLGSGRARFAYEQYF
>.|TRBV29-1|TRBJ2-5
CNFRTASFQETQYF
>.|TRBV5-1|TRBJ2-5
CASSQHRQGARETLYF
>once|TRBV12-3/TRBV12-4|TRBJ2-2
CASSFRGSGRNTGELVF
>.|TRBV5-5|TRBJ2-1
CASSFTIPGTAYNKQFF
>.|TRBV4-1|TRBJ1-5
CTSSHIEGSNQPQHF
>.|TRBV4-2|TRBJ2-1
CASSQGQGSSYNVQFF
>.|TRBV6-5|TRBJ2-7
CASSYEFRLYEQYF
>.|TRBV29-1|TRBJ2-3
CNIAGQDTQYF
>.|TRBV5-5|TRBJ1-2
CASSTGGVAVTTNYGYTF
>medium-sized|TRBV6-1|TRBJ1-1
CASPRTGGTEAFF
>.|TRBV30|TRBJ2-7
CAWSGTRGFYDQHF
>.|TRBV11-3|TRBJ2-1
CASSLGVSNNEKLF
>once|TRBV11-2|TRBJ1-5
CASSLAWGGNQPQHF
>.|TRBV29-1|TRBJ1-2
CSVERSQGDRDYGYTF
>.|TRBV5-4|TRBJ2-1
CASRLATSGRLYNEQFF
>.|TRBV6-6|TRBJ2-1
CASSPLKGEQLF
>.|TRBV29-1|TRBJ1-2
CSVQDGGYIF
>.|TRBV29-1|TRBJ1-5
CSVGTGKQSQHF
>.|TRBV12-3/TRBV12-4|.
CASSLSVCKDTQHF
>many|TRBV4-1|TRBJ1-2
CASSQDGQGRYGYTF